Following are 27 T cell receptor beta chains from one sample sequenced in a study of graft-versus-host responses after intestinal transplantation. The repertoire was sequenced with immunoSEQ multiplex PCR; TCRdb's copy has only in-frame clones and lacks some. Of about 25,000 clones in the sample, 93% were seen once. The sequences come from PBMCs, collected 18 days after transplant. The source of these receptors is a human patient who received an intestinal transplant, so some T cells may come from the graft donor.

The gene calls are TRBV18 and TRBJ2-2, with D unclear. Germline loops: CDR1 KGHSH, CDR2 LQKENI. V lost 3 bases and J lost 5, with 13 bases in between. CDR3 length: 15 amino acids. CDR3 sequence reads: CASSPDVARTGELFF. CDR3 nucleotide sequence: TGTGCCAGCTCACCGGACGTTGCGAGGACCGGGGAGCTGTTTTTT.

V gene TRBV11-2 combines with J gene TRBJ2-3; the D is unclear. Germline loops: CDR1 SGHAT, CDR2 FQNNGV. V lost 2 bases and J 0 bases, leaving 9 bases between the germline ends. The CDR3 consists of 15 residues. This CDR3 is CASSLLIGSTDTQYF. The CDR3 nucleotides are TGTGCCAGCAGCTTACTCATTGGGAGCACAGATACGCAGTATTTT.

The J gene is TRBJ2-2, the V gene TRBV9; no clear D. The CDR3 totals 12 residues. The germline gives CDR1 SGDLS, CDR2 YYNGEE. The ends were cut back, 3 bases at V and 6 bases at J, with 6 bases in the middle. The CDR3 loop reads CASSDWPGELFF. CDR3 nucleotides: TGTGCCAGCAGCGATTGGCCCGGGGAGCTGTTTTTT.

V usage is TRBV11-2 and J usage is TRBJ2-7, with D possibly TRBD1 on 5 matching bases. This CDR3 has 14 residues. Trimming took off 6 bases at V and 2 bases at J, with 14 bases between the two ends. Germline lookup yields CDR1 SGHAT and CDR2 FQNNGV. CDR3 nucleotides: TGTGCCAGCAGGCAGTACAGGCTAGCCTACGAGCAGTACTTC. This codes for CASRQYRLAYEQYF.

The chain carries TRBV4-1 and TRBJ2-7, with D unresolved. V was shortened by 4 bases and J by 5 bases, with 18 bases between the two germline ends. The CDR3 has 15 amino acids. Germline CDR1 MGHRA, CDR2 YSYEKL. In DNA, the CDR3 is TGCGCCAGCAGCCCTTTGGGAAGCAGGCTCAACGAGCAGTACTTC. Amino acids: CASSPLGSRLNEQYF.

The chain uses TRBV2 and TRBJ2-7; D remains unclear. The CDR3 contains 12 residues. In germline, CDR1 is SNHLY, CDR2 FYNNEI. Trimming removed 7 bases at V and 0 bases at J, with 7 bases between. The CDR3 DNA sequence: TGTGCCAGCACACTGAGCTCCTACGAGCAGTACTTC. This sequence encodes CASTLSSYEQYF.

V gene TRBV12-5 combines with J gene TRBJ1-4, with D possibly being TRBD1 (5 bases). CDR3 size: 15 residues. V shed 5 bases and J shed 3 bases, with 13 bases lying between them. The germline V gene encodes CDR1 LGHNT and CDR2 FRNRAP. In DNA, the CDR3 is TGTGCTAGTGGTGCAAGGGACCGACCTAATGAAAAACTGTTTTTT. Its translation is CASGARDRPNEKLFF.

The genes are TRBV27 and TRBJ1-1; D gene unclear. Germline lookup yields CDR1 MNHEY and CDR2 SMNVEV (reference sequence). V lost 5 bases to trimming and J lost 4 bases, with 11 bases between them. This CDR3 comprises 13 residues. The CDR3 nucleotides are TGTGCCAGCAGTACCTTAGGGTTCACTGAAGCTTTCTTT. Translated, it gives CASSTLGFTEAFF.

The J gene is TRBJ1-5, the V gene TRBV27; TRBD1 might be the D (6 bases). Trimming pared 7 bases from V and 7 bases from J, leaving 17 bases between. This CDR3 contains 14 residues. Per germline, CDR1 MNHEY and CDR2 SMNVEV (reference sequence). CDR3 nucleotides: TGTGCCAGCAACCCGGGACCGAGGGGGCAGCCCCAGCATTTT. Its translation: CASNPGPRGQPQHF.

CDR3 region: CASSLEGGQNIQYF. CDR3 in DNA: TGTGCCAGCAGCTTAGAGGGAGGGCAAAACATTCAGTACTTC. The rearrangement links TRBV13 to TRBJ2-4; 7 nucleotides match TRBD2. Germline V CDR1 and CDR2: PRHDT, FYEKMQ (reference sequence). The CDR3 length is 14 residues. V dropped 1 base and J dropped 5; count of bases not matched to a gene: 2.

This clone has a handful of counts. The V and J genes are TRBV4-2 and TRBJ2-4; D is perhaps TRBD2 (7 bases). Germline V gene lookup returns CDR1 LGHNA and CDR2 YNFKEQ. The CDR3 sequence is 15 residues long. Deletions cut 0 bases from V and 6 bases from J, with 12 bases between. The CDR3 reads CASSQDLGGPNIQYF. Here the CDR3 DNA reads TGTGCCAGCAGCCAAGATTTGGGGGGGCCAAACATTCAGTACTTC.

The genes are TRBV7-9 and TRBJ2-3; 11 nucleotides align to TRBD2. This CDR3 region has 19 residues. Germline loops: CDR1 SEHNR, CDR2 FQNEAQ (reference sequence). Trimming cost V 1 base and J 0 bases; bases outside gene matches: 9. This chain's CDR3 is CASSLGWPSGGSSTDTQYF. Here the CDR3 DNA reads TGTGCCAGCAGCTTAGGTTGGCCTAGCGGGGGGTCTAGCACAGATACGCAGTATTTT.

V usage is TRBV27 and J usage is TRBJ2-7; D possibly matches TRBD1 or TRBD2 (7 bases each). The germline V and J ends were trimmed by 6 bases and 1 base, with 13 bases remaining between them. Germline CDR1 reads MNHEY; CDR2 reads SMNVEV (reference sequence). The CDR3 sequence is 14 residues long. DNA for the CDR3: TGTGCCAGCAGCCAGGGGGGGCCTTCCTACGAGCAGTACTTC. Translating it yields CASSQGGPSYEQYF.

This clone was detected once. This chain links TRBV7-9 with TRBJ1-1; D uncertain. CDR3 length equals 15 residues. The V end was cut by 5 bases, the J end by 0 bases, with 13 bases between. Germline loops: CDR1 SEHNR, CDR2 FQNEAQ (reference sequence). DNA for the CDR3: TGTGCCAGCAGCCTCCAGACCCCACTGAACACTGAAGCTTTCTTT. Encoded protein: CASSLQTPLNTEAFF.

This rearrangement joins TRBV2 to TRBJ1-1; D is uncertain. The germline gives CDR1 SNHLY, CDR2 FYNNEI. Trimming removed 0 bases at V and 0 bases at J, with 11 bases between. The CDR3 has 16 amino acids. The CDR3 sequence: CASSEALDYLNTEAFF. CDR3 nucleotide sequence: TGTGCCAGCAGTGAAGCGCTTGACTACCTGAACACTGAAGCTTTCTTT.

This clone was seen a single time. The rearrangement joins TRBV2 to TRBJ2-5; tentatively, D is TRBD1 or TRBD2 (5 bases each). This CDR3 has 14 residues. V lost 6 bases, J lost 2 bases, and 13 bases lay in between. Germline V gene sequence: CDR1 SNHLY, CDR2 FYNNEI. CDR3 in DNA: TGTGCCAGCAGGACCGGGACGGTTCAAGAGACCCAGTACTTC. This sequence encodes CASRTGTVQETQYF.

The rearrangement joins TRBV10-1 to TRBJ2-3; no reliable D call. The CDR3 totals 16 residues. Germline V gene lookup returns CDR1 WNHNN and CDR2 SYGVQD (reference sequence). Trimming cost V 2 bases and J 2 bases, with 14 bases left between them. The CDR3 DNA follows: TGCGCCAGCAGTGAGGAAGCTGGGTCTTACACAGATACGCAGTATTTT. This encodes CASSEEAGSYTDTQYF.

This chain links TRBV27 with TRBJ1-2; a weak D match, TRBD1 (5 bases). Trimming took 8 bases from V and 6 from J, leaving 16 bases between them. The CDR3 loop spans 13 amino acids. Germline CDR1 is MNHEY and CDR2 is SMNVEV (reference sequence). CDR3 loop: CASRPGGGDGYTF. CDR3 bases: TGTGCCAGCCGGCCCGGGGGGGGAGATGGCTACACCTTC.

In DNA form, the CDR3 reads TGTGCCAGCAGTTTATTTGGAAGGGGGAAACTGTTTTTT. Its protein product is CASSLFGRGKLFF. The rearrangement uses TRBV27 and TRBJ1-4, with D perhaps TRBD1 (6 bases). Looked up from germline, CDR1 is MNHEY and CDR2 is SMNVEV (reference sequence). V was pared by 1 base and J by 11 bases, with 11 bases between. The CDR3 length is 13 residues.

The CDR3 loop reads CASSVPRTSGLNEQFF. CDR3 in DNA: TGTGCCAGCAGCGTACCCCGGACTAGCGGGCTCAATGAGCAGTTCTTC. The rearrangement links TRBV9 to TRBJ2-1; 11 nucleotides agree with TRBD2. Germline V gives CDR1 SGDLS, CDR2 YYNGEE. The trim removed 1 base at V and 6 bases at J, leaving 6 bases unmatched. This CDR3 comprises 16 residues.

This clone was picked up one time. This chain connects TRBV29-1 to TRBJ1-2, with 8 bases lining up with TRBD1. V lost 4 bases, J lost 6 bases, and 4 bases stayed unmatched. Germline V lookup: CDR1 SQVTM, CDR2 ANQGSEA. CDR3 size: 12 residues. The CDR3 sequence is CSVVQGANGYTF. CDR3 coding DNA: TGCAGCGTTGTGCAGGGGGCAAATGGCTACACCTTC.

Concerning this clone: Other DNA sequences from this sample encode an identical CDR3 as well. The chain joins TRBV27 to TRBJ2-7; 13 nucleotides line up with TRBD2. Germline-derived CDR1 and CDR2 are MNHEY and SMNVEV (reference sequence). This CDR3 is 13 amino acids long. Unmatched junction bases numbered 0, after V lost 5 bases and J lost 5 bases. Written as DNA, the CDR3 is TGTGCCAGCAGTGGACTAGCGGGGGACGAGCAGTACTTC. Protein sequence: CASSGLAGDEQYF.

This sequence joins TRBV27 and TRBJ2-6, with 7 bases lining up with TRBD1. Germline CDR1 reads MNHEY; CDR2 reads SMNVEV (reference sequence). Trimming took 6 bases from V and 0 from J; bases not matched to a gene: 5. The CDR3 extends over 16 amino acids. This CDR3 is CASSRQGASGANVLTF. The CDR3 nucleotides are TGTGCCAGCAGCAGACAGGGCGCCTCTGGGGCCAACGTCCTGACTTTC.

The rearrangement uses TRBV11-1 and TRBJ2-2; D is uncertain. The CDR3 length is 12 residues. Trimming pared 4 bases from V and 6 bases from J, leaving 6 bases between. In germline, CDR1 is SGHAT, CDR2 FQDESV (reference sequence). CDR3 loop: CASSSLPGELFF. Here the CDR3 DNA reads TGTGCCAGCAGCTCGCTGCCCGGGGAGCTGTTTTTT.

The V gene is TRBV7-8, the J gene TRBJ1-4; D is undetermined. CDR1 and CDR2 from the germline V gene are SGHVS and FQNEAQ. V lost 5 bases to trimming and J lost 0 bases, with 10 bases between them. The CDR3 is 15 amino acids. The CDR3 spells CASSQGGATNEKLFF. The CDR3 DNA is TGTGCCAGCAGCCAAGGCGGAGCAACTAATGAAAAACTGTTTTTT.

V usage is TRBV29-1 and J usage is TRBJ1-2; tentatively, D is TRBD1 (6 bases). Trimming stripped 7 bases from V and 5 bases from J, with 11 bases between. This CDR3 region has 11 residues. Germline-derived CDR1 and CDR2 are SQVTM and ANQGSEA. The CDR3 loop reads CSDQGSYGYTF. The CDR3 DNA reads TGCAGCGACCAGGGGTCTTATGGCTACACCTTC.

The V call is TRBV5-1, the J call TRBJ2-1; 10 nucleotides agree with TRBD2. Germline V gene lookup returns CDR1 SGHRS and CDR2 YFSETQ. V gave up 4 bases and J gave up 12 bases; unmatched junction bases: 16. This CDR3 contains 16 residues. The CDR3 nucleotides are TGCGCCAGCAGCCAACGCAATAGCGGGGGGAAGCGAGGGCAGTTCTTC. Translated, it gives CASSQRNSGGKRGQFF.